The TCR beta chain described here comes from a study of blood T cell repertoires in COVID-19 (dated by TCRdb to 2019 to 2021). For context, the study as a whole: Samples from collaborators originated in the United States, Italy and Spain and spanned both the acute and convalescent phases of COVID-19. The material from the prospective study consisted of cDNA or gDNA derived from T cells, B-cell-depleted T cells, or PBMCs. The dataset comprised deeply sampled blood TCRbeta repertoires from subjects exposed to, actively infected with, or recovered from COVID-19. The repertoires were released in a freely available public database intended as a resource for research on the immune response to SARS-CoV-2. Samples came from the ongoing ImmuneRACE study (first 160 participants) plus 1,254 subjects from 6 global collaborators. Nearly every sample came with metadata listing a de-identified subject ID, COVID-19 status, age in years and sex. HLA class I and class II types, where available, came from metadata supplied by the sample provider rather than from assay-based typing.

V and J are trimmed by 2 bases and 4 bases, and the gene matches miss 5 bases of the junction. From the germline V gene, CDR1 is SGHTA and CDR2 is FQGNSA. CDR3 length: 16 amino acids, cysteine to phenylalanine. Just the 48-base CDR3 DNA is kept, in frame starting at base 1. At one collaborating source in Seattle, patients were enrolled during active infection and were followed longitudinally through the course of disease. Each collaborating institution followed its own protocols to collect whole blood in K2EDTA tubes. Collaborator samples were shipped for TCRbeta analysis as frozen whole blood, isolated PBMCs, or DNA extracted from either sample type. What the study reported, not specific to this receptor: The quantity of clinical and demographic metadata differed by source and by participant and was supplied without curation.

On this clone: No cognate antigen has been identified for it. Per-nucleotide qualities are absent, and no much larger clonotype sits a single base away.

TCRbeta CDR3 regions were amplified from genomic DNA using the immunoSEQ Assay, a bias-controlled multiplex PCR. The original methods were these. Nucleated cell counts per sample were estimated from amplification of reference gene primers within the assay. To quantify the absolute abundance of each unique TCRbeta CDR3 rearrangement, sequence reads were collapsed and filtered. For each sample, productive Simpson clonality was calculated as the square root of Simpson's diversity index over productive rearrangements. Entries here come from immuneACCESS through TCRdb and include only in-frame sequences with V and J called. Some clones fail to appear in such tables; in the studies checked, an unresolved V gene covers under half of the shortfall, and the cause of the remainder is unknown. The DNA gave D and trimming, while V, J and clone size come from that table. This sample holds roughly 260,000 clones; around 92% were observed only once. The ten largest clones represent approximately 2.6% of the sample.

The chain is made from TRBV7-2 and TRBJ2-2, with 9 junctional bases fitting TRBD2. The sequenced material came from peripheral blood. The TCR was taken from a person aged 18 to 35 with COVID-19, enrolled during active disease. The CDR3 sequence is CASSLSGRSPTGELFF. The sequenced DNA: TGTGCCAGCAGCTTAAGCGGGAGGTCCCCCACCGGGGAGCTGTTTTTT.